Described below is a single T cell receptor (beta chain) sequence and its context. Its antigen remains unknown. The sample originates from a study of shared clonotypes between healthy human individuals. Study conclusions and caveats: Sampling covered nothing but blood. Tissue TCR repertoires likely differ from those found in blood. Measured sharing among donors was expected to vary with sequencing depth.

Investigators spread the genomic DNA of each subset evenly over several immunoSEQ plates. In the study's own analysis: With immunoSEQ giving junction-only sequences and no quality scores, filtering differed. This table comes from immunoSEQ multiplex PCR, and its TCRdb copy is limited to in-frame clones, with some not included. That table supplies the V and J calls and clone size; D and trimming were determined from the DNA. The data hold 850,000 to 1,200,000 clones, with about three quarters observed a single time. V shed 2 bases and J 5 bases; nucleotides not matched to a gene: 11. The CDR3 has 16 amino acids. Germline CDR1 is LGHNT and CDR2 is FRNRAP.

The TCR originated in a man between 18 and 29 years old in good health. The V gene is TRBV12-5, the J gene TRBJ1-2; 7 bases agree with TRBD1. The sequenced material came from memory CD4+ T cells sorted from blood. The subset was: CD45RA-negative fraction. The CDR3 loop is CASGLRDRSSEYGYTF. DNA of the CDR3: TGTGCTAGTGGTTTGCGGGACAGATCTTCAGAGTATGGCTACACCTTC. The whole variable domain, filled in from reference TRBV12-5 and TRBJ1-2, reads DARVTQTPRHKVTEMGQEVTMRCQPILGHNTVFWYRQTMMQGLELLAYFRNRAPLDDSGMPKDRFSAEMPDATLATLKIQPSEPRDSAVYFCASGLRDRSSEYGYTFGSGTRLTVV.